What follows is one T cell receptor beta chain and its context. Its antigen is unidentified. The entry originates in a study of T-cell memory formation after mild COVID-19. Study summary: Largely, TCR clusters stayed within a single donor. Study-wide results and caveats: Proof of SARS-CoV-2 specificity was absent for the second-wave clones that crested on day 37. CD4+ contracting clones were mainly CM and EM; CD8+ ones, EMRA.

The CDR3 is 14 amino acids. Germline lookup yields CDR1 GTSNPN and CDR2 SVGIG (reference sequence). V dropped 3 bases and J dropped 8; count of bases not matched to a gene: 11. The authors produced TCR alpha and TCR beta cDNA libraries with sample barcodes and UMIs by 5'RACE using constant-segment primers. Each CDR3 protein is one row after TCRdb ran MiXCR on the 5' RACE reads. The repertoire holds about 430,000 distinct CDR3 sequences, 20% to 25% seen once, with roughly 9.7% in the top ten. Sequencing was performed on PBMCs or a T cell subset sorted from them (not recorded which). J is TRBJ1-2 and V is TRBV30, with 8 bases lining up with TRBD1. This TCR derives from an adult woman who had mild COVID-19 (a few samples of this study predate the infection). Cell type and time point are not known. CDR3: CAWRVGQVAAGYTF. Written as DNA, the CDR3 is TGTGCCTGGAGGGTGGGACAGGTCGCAGCAGGCTACACCTTC.